This T cell receptor beta chain was found in a study of cytomegalovirus exposure and HLA in healthy donors (dated by TCRdb to 2016 to 2017). Some background on the complete study: An earlier analysis of fewer than 750 of the donors reported 250 to 300 Gb of sequence data and 117 million unique TCR beta sequences obtained from around 170 million T cells. About 330 gigabases of sequencing data and roughly 80 million unique TCR sequences made up an early release that covered 500 to 700 HLA-typed donors. Of the 350 to 450 genotyped donors, 80% to 90% were placed in the genetic ancestry cluster associated with self-reported Caucasian donors. The study aimed to test whether cataloging public T cell receptors could reveal signatures of past pathogen exposure. The T cell repertoires of 670 or so subjects were profiled by immunosequencing and related to cytomegalovirus serostatus. Besides the first cohort of hundreds of subjects, a separate validation cohort made up of over 95 different subjects was used. The study combined high-throughput TCR immunosequencing, statistical association of individual TCRs with disease status, and machine learning to predict cytomegalovirus infection status. In a later analysis, previously published TCR beta repertoires from fewer than 750 donors were re-analyzed and high-resolution HLA genotyping was added so that TCR occurrence patterns could be studied. In the later analysis, no new phenotypic data were used to find candidate immune exposures; instead, reliance was placed on TCR beta sequences and their occurrence across donors. An earlier analysis of 450 to 750 of the donors used high-throughput TCR beta sequencing to judge whether each TCR beta V gene segment behaved as functional or pseudogenic. Donor age, sex, ethnicity and CMV serostatus were compiled alongside the repertoire data. In a later genetic analysis, genome-wide SNP genotypes for about 65% of the 666 donors were used, and that subset was treated as a discovery cohort. All discovery cohort repertoires had been generated on a single sequencing platform. HLA typing included class I and class II loci at four-digit resolution. The number of typed donors differed by locus: about 620-630 for A, B, C, DRB1 and DQB1; roughly 510 for DQA1; approximately 600 for DPA1; and some 430 for DPB1. Four to six DR-DQ haplotypes were handled as single units for association and clustering, since linkage in the cohort was strong. Across 398 genotyped donors of the cohort, an average of approximately 200,000 unique TCR beta nucleotide sequences per donor were sequenced, and roughly a sixth of those sequences were non-productive.

About this clone: It has no known antigen specificity. Base qualities are not provided; no much larger clone lies one nucleotide away.

The cohort consisted of hundreds of healthy bone marrow donors. At the time of sampling, all cohort members were nominally healthy, though unrecorded immune exposures were likely present. The donor was CMV seropositive and belonged to the group of a few hundred seropositive cohort members. A peripheral blood sample was collected from each donor, and TCR beta sequencing was performed on peripheral blood mononuclear cells. The Qiagen DNeasy Blood Extraction Kit was used to extract genomic DNA from the blood cell samples. What the work shows at the level of the full study, not this receptor alone: A later analysis found that most CMV-associated TCR beta chains appeared HLA-restricted, with HLA associations seemingly driven largely by CMV exposure. In a later genetic analysis, fewer N-insertions in productive TCRs were reported among donors in an Asian-associated ancestry cluster than the roughly 700-donor mean. Correlated functional status among segregating V segments might reflect linkage disequilibrium, but an unknown experimental factor could not be ruled out. Roughly uniform sequencing depth across donors was assumed in presence/absence analyses, although this assumption may not hold. Three of the identified cytomegalovirus-associated TCR beta chains were confirmed in vitro to be specific for cytomegalovirus antigens. Several of the top co-occurrence clusters appeared to be linked to parvovirus B19, influenza, CMV and Epstein-Barr virus, according to a later analysis. A later analysis associated some 17,000 TCR beta sequences with specific HLA alleles at a false discovery rate of 0.05. In a later analysis, TCR association rates were found to vary across HLA loci, with the most associated TCRs seen for DRB1 alleles and the fewest for HLA-C alleles. Because HLA typing was unavailable for some donors at each locus, only the typed subset was used in association tests. When HLA alleles, especially DR and DQ, strongly co-occurred, TCR associations were difficult to assign to individual alleles. The study listed 150 to 200 TCR beta chains as associated with cytomegalovirus. The authors suggested that the approach could potentially be generalized to other disease states and immunological phenotypes. A group of highly shared sequence variants was considered likely to be a technical artifact of the sequencing pipeline. V-gene and J-gene trimming of TCR beta chains was associated with a missense DCLRE1C variant in a later genetic analysis, and the association was replicated in an independent cohort. In both the original and validation cohorts, the classifier was reported to diagnose cytomegalovirus status with high specificity and sensitivity. Most TCR sequences were seen in very few donors, while some public TCRs were found in many individuals. Immune exposure information for the cohort was limited to CMV serostatus. Approximately 18 rarely observed V segments, including chromosome 9 orphons, were excluded from the earlier analysis of about 600 of the donors because counts were too low. A further reported finding was that TCR beta sequences accurately predicted the HLA-A and HLA-B alleles for most subjects in the first cohort. Only TCR beta chains were sequenced in this cohort, and the absence of alpha or paired-chain data limited detectable features. A later analysis found that HLA-associated TCR beta chains were more clonally expanded and had lower generation probabilities than equally common non-associated chains. Broadly in line with IMGT annotations, most TCR beta V segments showed up in productive rearrangements about 87% or about 30% of the time in an earlier analysis of several hundred of the donors.

Library generation was performed with the immunoSEQ multiplex PCR assay. For the multiplex PCR, a mixture combining 60 forward primers for TCR Vbeta segments and 13 reverse primers for TCR Jbeta segments was used. The CDR3 region of rearranged TCR beta genes was amplified from genomic DNA with a multiplex PCR assay. On the Illumina HiSeq System, the amplified TCR beta libraries were sequenced as 87-base-pair reads. On the authors' methods: Across the roughly 700 repertoires, a later analysis counted 78 million or so unique TCR beta chains, 9 million to 14 million of which were shared by at least two donors. To remove PCR and sequencing errors, raw reads were error-corrected and collapsed into unique sequences using a nearest-neighbor algorithm that merged closely related sequences. V, D and J gene segments were assigned by aligning CDR3 sequences to IMGT reference sequences. For a sequence to be retained, a match of at least six nucleotides to both a V gene segment and a J gene segment was required. A rearrangement counted as productive if the CDR3 had no stop codons and remained in frame with V and J, and every other rearrangement counted as non-productive. CDR3 was defined according to IMGT convention as the region running from the second conserved V-encoded cysteine to the conserved J-encoded phenylalanine. The earlier analysis of 587 of the donors excluded any sequence lacking an unambiguous match to a single V gene segment. In an earlier analysis of 587 of the donors, V segments were called functional above 56.7% productive rearrangements and were called segregating when the between-donor standard deviation exceeded 5%. A statistical classification framework was developed to diagnose cytomegalovirus status using the catalog of TCR beta chain sequences. A later analysis assigned V and J genes by comparing TCR nucleotide sequences with IMGT/GENE-DB human TR gene sequences. A later analysis assigned CDR3 sequences and most-parsimonious VDJ recombination scenarios with the TCRdist pipeline. In a later analysis, each TCR beta chain was defined by its CDR3 amino acid sequence together with its V-gene family, and reads lacking a unique V-gene family were excluded. To address suspected cross-contamination and a sequencing artifact, a later analysis removed 450 to 700 highly shared, low-generation-probability nucleotide sequences. A later analysis calculated a clonal expansion index for each public chain from normalized within-repertoire ranks of inferred template counts. Generation probabilities in a later analysis came from a VDJ recombination model fitted to out-of-frame rearrangements, and those results were checked against IGoR. A later analysis scored TCR-TCR, TCR-HLA and TCR-CMV co-occurrence with hypergeometric tests, applying a repertoire-size bias correction to TCR pairs. False discovery rates were estimated in a later analysis by permuting HLA or CMV assignments 20 times. In a later analysis, co-occurring TCRs were grouped using DBSCAN, and TCRdist sequence similarity was added for clustering within HLA-allele-positive subsets. Repertoires with fewer than 30,000 or more than 120,000 public chains were left out of co-occurrence clustering, as were about five repertoires with anomalous nucleotide sharing. Imported from immuneACCESS, the table was reduced by TCRdb to in-frame sequences with V and J called. These copies leave out some clones; in studies compared against another copy, an unresolved V gene accounts for under half, and the cause of the remainder is not known. Clonal size and the V and J genes are those of that table, whereas D and trimming came from the DNA. Here the sample has roughly 150,000 clones; 82% occur a single time. The ten largest clones take up 0.96% of the sample.

The source of this sequence is a girl under 10 years old in good health and CMV-seropositive. Source material: PBMCs.

The DNA sequence is TGTGCCTGGAGGACCCCCGGGACTAGCTTTAAAGGGGTGTACTTC. Translated, it reads CAWRTPGTSFKGVYF. Rearrangement joined TRBV30 to TRBJ2-7, with 9 central nucleotides matching TRBD2. Looking up the germline V gene (reference sequence) yields CDR1 GTSNPN and CDR2 SVGIG. Trimming accounts for 3 bases at V and 12 bases at J, while the number of junction bases matched to no gene is 18. From the cysteine through the phenylalanine, the CDR3 covers 15 amino acids. Only the CDR3 portion is preserved as DNA: 45 bases, with reading frame beginning at the first base.